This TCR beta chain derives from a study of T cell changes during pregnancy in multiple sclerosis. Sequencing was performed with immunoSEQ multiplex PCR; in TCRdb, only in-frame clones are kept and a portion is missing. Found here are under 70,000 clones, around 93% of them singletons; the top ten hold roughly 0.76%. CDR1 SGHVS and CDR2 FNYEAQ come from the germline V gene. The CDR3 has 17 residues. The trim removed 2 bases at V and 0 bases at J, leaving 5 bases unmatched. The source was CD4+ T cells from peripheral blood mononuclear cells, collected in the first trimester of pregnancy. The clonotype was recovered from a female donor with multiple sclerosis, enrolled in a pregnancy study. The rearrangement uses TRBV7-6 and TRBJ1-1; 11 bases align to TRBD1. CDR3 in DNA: TGTGCCAGCAGCTTAACCTGGACAGGGGGCATGAACACTGAAGCTTTCTTT. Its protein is CASSLTWTGGMNTEAFF.